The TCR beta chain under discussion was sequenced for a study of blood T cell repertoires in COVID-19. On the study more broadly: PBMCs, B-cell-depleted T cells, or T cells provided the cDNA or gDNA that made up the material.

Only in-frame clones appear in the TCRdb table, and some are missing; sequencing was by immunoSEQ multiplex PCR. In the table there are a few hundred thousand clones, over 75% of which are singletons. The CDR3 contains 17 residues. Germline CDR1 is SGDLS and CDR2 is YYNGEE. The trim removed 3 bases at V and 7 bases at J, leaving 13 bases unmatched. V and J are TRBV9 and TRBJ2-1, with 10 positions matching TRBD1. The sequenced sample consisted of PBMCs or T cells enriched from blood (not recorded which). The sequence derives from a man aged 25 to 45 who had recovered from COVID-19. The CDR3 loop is CASSAQISTGGANEQFF. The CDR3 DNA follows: TGTGCCAGCAGCGCGCAAATCTCGACAGGGGGCGCTAATGAGCAGTTCTTC. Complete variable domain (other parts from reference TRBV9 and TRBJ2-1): DSGVTQTPKHLITATGQRVTLRCSPRSGDLSVYWYQQSLDQGLQFLIQYYNGEERAKGNILERFSAQQFPDLHSELNLSSLELGDSALYFCASSAQISTGGANEQFFGPGTRLTVL.